This T cell receptor beta chain emerged from a study of blood T cell repertoires in COVID-19 (TCRdb year 2020). In terms of the full investigation: Samples from collaborators originated in the United States, Italy and Spain and spanned both the acute and convalescent phases of COVID-19. Samples were obtained from the ongoing ImmuneRACE study (first 160 participants) and from 950 to 1,500 subjects provided by 6 global collaborators. Where HLA class I and class II types were available, the types were taken from metadata supplied by the sample provider, not from assay-based typing. The prospective study material was composed of cDNA or gDNA derived from T cells, B-cell-depleted T cells, or PBMCs. Sample metadata almost always included a de-identified subject ID, COVID-19 status, age in years and sex. The repertoires were released in a freely available public database meant as a resource for research on the immune response to SARS-CoV-2. Subjects who had been exposed to COVID-19, were actively infected with it, or had recovered from it provided the deeply sampled blood TCRbeta repertoires that made up the dataset. The full study reports these points: The amount of clinical and demographic metadata varied by source and participant and was provided uncurated.

In the prospective study, participants were 18 to 89 years old, resided in about two dozen geographic areas of the United States, and were enrolled through a virtual design. Cohort assignment in the prospective study relied on participant-reported clinical history from a screening survey and a study questionnaire. In the prospective study, mobile phlebotomists collected whole blood, serum and a nasopharyngeal or oropharyngeal swab from each participant. Additional blood draws and questionnaires over an approximately two-month period could optionally be provided by prospective study participants. Before DNA extraction, prospective study blood samples were shipped either frozen or at room temperature. TCRbeta CDR3 regions were amplified from genomic DNA using the immunoSEQ Assay, a bias-controlled multiplex PCR. The published analysis was carried out like this. The number of nucleated cells in each sample was estimated from the amplification of reference gene primers within the assay. Sequence reads were collapsed and filtered to measure the absolute abundance of every unique TCRbeta CDR3 rearrangement. For each sample, productive Simpson clonality was calculated as the square root of Simpson's diversity index across productive rearrangements. What TCRdb holds here is the immuneACCESS table cut down to in-frame rearrangements. Part of the clones is not present; checked against another copy, under half of the missing clones reflect an unresolved V gene, and the others are unexplained. Clone size and V and J calls were adopted from that table, with D and trimming inferred from the DNA. This sample is represented by some 200,000 clones; roughly 85% of them were singletons. Clones ranked in the top ten supply around 3.5% of the sample.

CDR1 and CDR2 are drawn from the germline V gene: SGHVS, FQNEAQ. Including cysteine and phenylalanine, the CDR3 has 13 amino acids. Kept here is only the CDR3 DNA, which spans 39 bases and is read in frame from base 1. Trimming takes 5 bases from V and 1 base from J, and the germline ends sit 8 bases apart. With regard to this clone: What this receptor recognizes is not known. Base qualities are not recorded, but no much larger clone differs from it by a single base.

This receptor chain uses TRBV7-8 and TRBJ1-1; the D gene lacks a confident call. This sequence was found in a woman between 40 and 50 years old with acute COVID-19. Sequencing input: PBMCs or T cells enriched from blood (not recorded which). The CDR3 has the sequence CASSPTTNTEAFF. Here is the DNA: TGTGCCAGCAGCCCCACTACGAACACTGAAGCTTTCTTT.